This T cell receptor beta chain was obtained from a study of T cells in Graves' hyperthyroidism and ophthalmopathy. Whole-study results and caveats: Blood also carried most thyroid clonotypes expanded above 0.001.

TCR beta CDR3 regions were amplified from RNA. The study used the HTBI primer set for a first-round RT-PCR of the TCR CDR3. MiXCR, run by TCRdb on the multiplex PCR reads, gives a single entry per CDR3 protein. The data show 600,000 to 850,000 distinct CDR3 sequences, with around 20% seen just once and 16% held by the top ten. On this clonotype: Its antigen remains unknown.

These patients, aged 18 to 65, had recently diagnosed hyperthyroidism lasting under 2 months. Uncontrolled infection, other autoimmune disease, pregnancy or lactation led to exclusion. Diagnoses rested on clinical symptoms, serum thyroxine and TRAb, thyroid ultrasound and orbital computed tomography. Sequencing used blood. The receptor was derived from a woman aged 50 to 60 with Graves' hyperthyroidism that later progressed to Graves' ophthalmopathy.

CDR3 nucleotide sequence: TGTGCCAGCTCACCAGGGGACACTAACAATGAGCAGTTCTTC. This sequence encodes CASSPGDTNNEQFF. The chain couples TRBV18 to TRBJ2-1; tentatively, D is TRBD1 (6 bases). The V gene lost 2 bases and the J gene lost 5 bases, with 10 bases spanning the gap. Germline-derived CDR1 and CDR2 are KGHSH and LQKENI. This CDR3 region has 14 residues.